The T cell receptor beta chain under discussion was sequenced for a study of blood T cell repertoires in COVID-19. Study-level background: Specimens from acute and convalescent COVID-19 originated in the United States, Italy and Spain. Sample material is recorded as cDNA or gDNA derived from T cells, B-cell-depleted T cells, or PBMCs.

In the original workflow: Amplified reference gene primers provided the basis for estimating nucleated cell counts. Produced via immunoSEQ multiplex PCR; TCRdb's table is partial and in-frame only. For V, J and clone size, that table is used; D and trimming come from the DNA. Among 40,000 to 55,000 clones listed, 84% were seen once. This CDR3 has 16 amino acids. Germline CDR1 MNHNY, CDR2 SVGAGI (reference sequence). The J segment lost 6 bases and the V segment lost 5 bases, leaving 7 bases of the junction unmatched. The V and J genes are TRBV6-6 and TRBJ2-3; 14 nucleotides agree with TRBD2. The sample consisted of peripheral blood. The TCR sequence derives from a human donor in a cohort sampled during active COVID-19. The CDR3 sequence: CASSAPGLAGADTQYF. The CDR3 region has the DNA TGTGCCAGCAGTGCTCCGGGACTAGCGGGAGCCGATACGCAGTATTTT.